The 5 T cell receptor beta chains presented below share a single source sample, sequenced in a study of CD8+ T cells in alopecia areata. After isolation, RNA underwent reverse transcription to generate cDNA as the sequencing template. The data were produced by immunoSEQ multiplex PCR, yet TCRdb's version contains in-frame clones alone and is incomplete. This sample has 160,000 or so clones, with around 50% found just once. The sample consisted of CD8+ T cells sorted from blood, taken at week 0. These receptors were collected from a human donor with alopecia areata.

About this clone itself: The same CDR3 can be traced to other DNA sequences in this sample. The V gene is TRBV29-1, the J gene TRBJ1-1; no clear D gene. CDR3 length: 12 amino acids. Germline loops: CDR1 SQVTM, CDR2 ANQGSEA. Trimming removed 7 bases from V and 1 base from J, with 10 bases in between. CDR3 sequence reads: CSALTENTEAFF. The CDR3 DNA sequence: TGCAGCGCCCTGACGGAGAACACTGAAGCTTTCTTT.

The chain recombines TRBV29-1 with TRBJ2-2; perhaps TRBD2 as D (8 bases). Trimming left V 4 bases short and J 6 bases short, with 15 bases between. CDR1 is SQVTM and CDR2 is ANQGSEA in the germline V gene. The CDR3 loop spans 14 amino acids. The DNA of the CDR3 is TGCAGCGTTGTAGGGACAGCGGGGGCCGGGGAGCTGTTTTTT. Its protein is CSVVGTAGAGELFF.

This chain joins TRBV10-2 and TRBJ1-5; TRBD1 is a possible D gene (5 bases). With 4 bases removed from V and 2 bases from J, the gap between germline ends came to 6 bases. In germline, CDR1 is WSHSY, CDR2 SAAADI. The CDR3 has 13 amino acids. CDR3 amino acids: CASSVGGNQPQHF. Written as DNA, the CDR3 is TGCGCCAGCAGTGTAGGGGGCAATCAGCCCCAGCATTTT.

The genes are TRBV27 and TRBJ2-3, with D unclear. There are 11 residues in the CDR3. In germline, CDR1 is MNHEY, CDR2 SMNVEV (reference sequence). Trimming removed 4 bases from V and 4 bases from J, with 3 bases in between. Written as DNA, the CDR3 is TGTGCCAGCAGTTACCCAGATACGCAGTATTTT. The encoded protein is CASSYPDTQYF.

V and J are TRBV29-1 and TRBJ2-6; TRBD2 aligns across 11 bases. J was trimmed by 2 bases and V by 1 base; bases with no gene match: 4. The V gene's germline CDR1 is SQVTM and CDR2 ANQGSEA. CDR3 length: 17 residues. Written as DNA, the CDR3 is TGCAGCGTTGAAGGGATAGCGGGGGGGCCTGGGGCCAACGTCCTGACTTTC. Protein: CSVEGIAGGPGANVLTF.